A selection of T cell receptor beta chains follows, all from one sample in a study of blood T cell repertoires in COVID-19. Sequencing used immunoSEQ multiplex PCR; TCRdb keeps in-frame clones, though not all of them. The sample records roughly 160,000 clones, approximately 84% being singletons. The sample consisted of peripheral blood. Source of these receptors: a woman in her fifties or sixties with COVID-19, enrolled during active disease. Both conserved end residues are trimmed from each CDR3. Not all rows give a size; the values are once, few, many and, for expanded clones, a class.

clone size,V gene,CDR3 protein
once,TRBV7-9,ASSLLTEEQY
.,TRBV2,AIQAGGPHEQY
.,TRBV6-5,ASRPRQGNTGELF
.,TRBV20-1,SARQGYEQY
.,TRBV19,ASRTRGQPQH
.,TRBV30,AGSSGGGSDTQY
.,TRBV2,ARTSGRDISYNEQF
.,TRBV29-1,SVVTSGGLSYEQY
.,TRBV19,ASSNRGGDGYT
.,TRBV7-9,ASSRGTSGGKNTGELF
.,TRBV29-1,SVARQVVQETQY
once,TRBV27,ASSRTDTLNTEAF
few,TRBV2,ASGTGISYEQY
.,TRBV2,ASSRDRGSYEQY
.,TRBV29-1,STSDSLNQPQH
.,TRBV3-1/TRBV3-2,ASSLEGQGATEAF
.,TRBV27,ASITPNQVQETQY
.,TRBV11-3,ASSPGTGGTGELF
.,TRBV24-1,ATSDSGQGFYGYT
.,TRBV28,ASSLPLGAGDTEAF
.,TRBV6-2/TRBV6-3,ASSYVPTGATNEKLF
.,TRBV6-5,ASSLSREVVPLH
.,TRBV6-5,ASKTGNTEAF
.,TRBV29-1,SVEWTGNTGELF
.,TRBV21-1,ASSPQGNGELSYNEQF
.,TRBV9,ASSASDSTAYNSPLH
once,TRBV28,ASSTGWSEQY
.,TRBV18,ASSLLTGSSYNEQF
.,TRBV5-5,ASSPLPETDTQY
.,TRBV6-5,ASSQGGPDTQY
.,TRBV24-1,ATKGTGDYNEQF
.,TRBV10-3,AISLGQFSYEQY
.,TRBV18,ASSLYSNQPQH
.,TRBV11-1,ASSPSANHNEQF
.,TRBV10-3,AISDGGDTQY
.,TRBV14,ASSLGEGPYEQY
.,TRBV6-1,ASSEALGQGYEQY
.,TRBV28,ASKEFGGELF
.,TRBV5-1,ASSLGAVGNTIY
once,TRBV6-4,ASSEGTSRTDTQY
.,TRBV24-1,ATSDSGGQSSYNEQF
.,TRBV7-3,ASSLNSQGNTGELF
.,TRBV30,AWSVQDPIPAF
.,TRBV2,ASRNHGGYNEQF
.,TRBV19,ASKVQGPNTEAF
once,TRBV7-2,ASSLVGGWSETQY
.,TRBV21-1,ASSICLATKDEQF
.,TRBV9,ASSGGTSGTKV
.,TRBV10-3,AISAGTGGNYGYT
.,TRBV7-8,ASSSGQGSSPLH
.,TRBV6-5,ASSYLDRSYEQY
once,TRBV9,ASSVDAGATGELF
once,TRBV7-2,ASSPQTSGGQEQY